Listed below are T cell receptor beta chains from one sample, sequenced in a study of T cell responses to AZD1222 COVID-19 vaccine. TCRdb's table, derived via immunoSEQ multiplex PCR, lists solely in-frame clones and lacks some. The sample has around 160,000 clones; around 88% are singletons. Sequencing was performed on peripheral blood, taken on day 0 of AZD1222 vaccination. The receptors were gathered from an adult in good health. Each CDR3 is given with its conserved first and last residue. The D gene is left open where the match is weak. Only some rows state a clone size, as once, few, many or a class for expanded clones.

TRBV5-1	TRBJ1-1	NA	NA	CASSLSAAYTEAFF	TGCGCCAGCAGCTTGTCTGCGGCGTACACTGAAGCTTTCTTT
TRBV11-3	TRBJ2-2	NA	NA	CASSSIGTNTGELFF	TGTGCCAGCAGCTCTATTGGGACCAACACCGGGGAGCTGTTTTTT
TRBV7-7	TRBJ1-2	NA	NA	CASSFRGEGIYGYTF	TGTGCTAGCAGCTTTCGGGGGGAGGGGATTTATGGCTACACCTTC
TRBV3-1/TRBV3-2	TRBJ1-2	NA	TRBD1	CASSVTGGDGYTF	TGTGCCAGCAGCGTCACAGGGGGCGATGGCTACACCTTC
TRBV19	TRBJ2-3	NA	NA	CASSTTDTQYF	TGTGCCAGTAGTACCACAGATACGCAGTATTTT
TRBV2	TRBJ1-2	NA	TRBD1	CASSRQGGGYTF	TGTGCCAGCAGTAGACAGGGAGGCGGCTACACCTTC
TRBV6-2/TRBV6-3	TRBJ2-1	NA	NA	CASSSWTRYNEQFF	TGTGCCAGCAGTTCATGGACAAGATACAATGAGCAGTTCTTC
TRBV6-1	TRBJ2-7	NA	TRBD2	CASRRVAGGRNEQYF	TGTGCCAGCAGAAGGGTAGCGGGGGGTAGAAACGAGCAGTACTTC
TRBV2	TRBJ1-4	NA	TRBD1	CASNRDSNEKLFF	TGTGCCAGCAACCGGGACAGTAATGAAAAACTGTTTTTT
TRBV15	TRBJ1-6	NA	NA	CATSRDLEKSPLHF	TGTGCCACCAGCAGAGATTTGGAGAAGTCACCCCTCCACTTT
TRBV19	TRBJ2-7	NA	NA	CASSQWRSSYEQYF	TGTGCCAGTAGTCAGTGGCGTAGTTCCTACGAGCAGTACTTC
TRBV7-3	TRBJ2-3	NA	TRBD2	CASSLNPSGGRNTQYF	TGTGCCAGCAGCTTAAACCCTAGCGGGGGTAGAAATACGCAGTATTTT
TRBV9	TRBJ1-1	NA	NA	CASSPQGGTEAFF	TGTGCCAGCAGCCCACAGGGAGGCACTGAAGCTTTCTTT
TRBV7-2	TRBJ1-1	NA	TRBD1	CASSSYQGDAFF	TGTGCCAGCAGCTCTTATCAGGGGGACGCTTTCTTT
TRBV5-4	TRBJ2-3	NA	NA	CASSEQRSTDTQYF	TGTGCCAGCAGCGAACAACGGAGCACAGATACGCAGTATTTT
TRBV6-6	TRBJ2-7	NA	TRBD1	CASRDREAYEQYF	TGTGCCAGCCGGGACAGGGAAGCCTACGAGCAGTACTTC
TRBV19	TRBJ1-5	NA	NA	CASNRDRNQPQHF	TGTGCCAGTAACCGGGACCGCAATCAGCCCCAGCATTTT
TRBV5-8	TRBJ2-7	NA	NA	CASSYDRAVTYEQYF	TGTGCCAGCAGCTATGACCGGGCCGTAACCTACGAGCAGTACTTC
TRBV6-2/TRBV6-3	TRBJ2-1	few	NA	CASSRTTSVYEQFF	TGTGCCAGCAGTCGGACGACTAGTGTTTATGAGCAGTTCTTC
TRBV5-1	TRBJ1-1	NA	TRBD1	CASSLAGTGVTEAFF	TGCGCCAGCAGCTTGGCAGGGACAGGGGTCACTGAAGCTTTCTTT
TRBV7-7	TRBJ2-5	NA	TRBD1	CASSPAGTGGETQYF	TGTGCTAGCAGCCCTGCCGGGACAGGGGGAGAGACCCAGTACTTC
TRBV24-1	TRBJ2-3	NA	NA	CATSDAVADTQYF	TGTGCCACCAGTGATGCAGTCGCAGATACGCAGTATTTT
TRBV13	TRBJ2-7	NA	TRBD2	CASSLGRLQAGASSYEQYF	TGTGCCAGCAGCTTAGGCCGGCTCCAAGCGGGGGCCAGCTCCTACGAGCAGTACTTC
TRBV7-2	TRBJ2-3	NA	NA	CASSPSGHDTDTQYF	TGTGCCAGCAGCCCCAGCGGACACGACACAGATACGCAGTATTTT
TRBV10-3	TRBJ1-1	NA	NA	CATQVGGAGNTEAFF	TGTGCCACCCAGGTCGGGGGCGCAGGGAACACTGAAGCTTTCTTT
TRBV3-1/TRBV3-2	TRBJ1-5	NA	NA	CASSQDTGQPQHF	TGTGCCAGCAGCCAAGATACAGGTCAGCCCCAGCATTTT
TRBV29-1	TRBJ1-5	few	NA	CSVGWGNQPQHF	TGCAGCGTTGGCTGGGGCAATCAGCCCCAGCATTTT
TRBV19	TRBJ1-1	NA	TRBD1	CASSIDDALVKGAESEAFF	TGTGCCAGTAGTATAGATGATGCCCTAGTAAAGGGGGCAGAGAGTGAAGCTTTCTTT
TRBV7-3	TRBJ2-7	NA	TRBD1	CASSSGGEQYF	TGTGCCAGCAGCTCAGGGGGCGAGCAGTACTTC
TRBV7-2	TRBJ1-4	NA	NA	CASSLTPGEGEKLFF	TGTGCCAGCAGCTTAACTCCGGGGGAGGGAGAAAAACTGTTTTTT
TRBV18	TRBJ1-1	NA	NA	CASSPRAGLNTEAFF	TGTGCCAGCTCACCAAGAGCGGGTCTGAACACTGAAGCTTTCTTT
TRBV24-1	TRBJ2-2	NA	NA	CATSDFRVGDTGELFF	TGTGCCACCAGTGATTTTAGGGTGGGGGACACCGGGGAGCTGTTTTTT
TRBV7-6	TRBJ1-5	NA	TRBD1	CASRGGGYSNQPQHF	TGTGCCAGCCGGGGAGGGGGCTATAGCAATCAGCCCCAGCATTTT
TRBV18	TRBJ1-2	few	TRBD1	CASSEEQGAVGYTF	TGTGCCAGCTCGGAAGAACAGGGGGCGGTTGGCTACACCTTC